This is a list of T cell receptor beta chains from one sample in a study of T cell responses to AZD1222 COVID-19 vaccine. The data were produced by immunoSEQ multiplex PCR, yet TCRdb's version contains in-frame clones alone and is incomplete. The data hold 100,000 to 150,000 clones, with just over 90% observed a single time. This material consisted of peripheral blood, taken on day 0 of AZD1222 vaccination. These receptors all stem from an adult in good health. Each CDR3 is given with its conserved first and last residue. The D gene is left open where the match is weak. Some rows have no size entry. The others give once, few or many, or a class for an expanded clone.

CDR3 length: 14
V gene: TRBV19
D gene: TRBD2
clone size: -
J gene: TRBJ2-1
CDR3 DNA: TGTGCCAGTAGGTCTCAAGCGGGGTACAATGAGCAGTTCTTC
CDR3 protein: CASRSQAGYNEQFF

CDR3 length: 15
V gene: TRBV28
D gene: TRBD1
clone size: -
J gene: TRBJ2-7
CDR3 DNA: TGTGCCAGCAGATCCGGGACAGGGAGATGGTACGAGCAGTACTTC
CDR3 protein: CASRSGTGRWYEQYF

CDR3 length: 14
V gene: TRBV5-1
D gene: TRBD1
clone size: -
J gene: TRBJ1-2
CDR3 DNA: TGCGCCAGCAGCTCTGGGACAGCTAACTATGGCTACACCTTC
CDR3 protein: CASSSGTANYGYTF

CDR3 length: 13
V gene: TRBV7-8
D gene: -
clone size: -
J gene: TRBJ1-2
CDR3 DNA: TGTGCCAGCAGCTTAGAACTTTATAGTGGCTACACCTTC
CDR3 protein: CASSLELYSGYTF

CDR3 length: 14
V gene: TRBV25-1
D gene: TRBD1
clone size: -
J gene: TRBJ2-1
CDR3 DNA: TGTGCCAGCAGCGACACAGGGGGCTACAATGAGCAGTTCTTC
CDR3 protein: CASSDTGGYNEQFF

CDR3 length: 13
V gene: TRBV2
D gene: -
clone size: -
J gene: TRBJ2-5
CDR3 DNA: TGTGCCAGCAGGGGCCAACCCCAAGAGACCCAGTACTTC
CDR3 protein: CASRGQPQETQYF

CDR3 length: 14
V gene: TRBV14
D gene: -
clone size: -
J gene: TRBJ1-6
CDR3 DNA: TGTGCCAGCAGCCAAGGAACAGGGATTTCACCCCTCCACTTT
CDR3 protein: CASSQGTGISPLHF

CDR3 length: 14
V gene: TRBV30
D gene: TRBD1
clone size: -
J gene: TRBJ1-5
CDR3 DNA: TGTGCCTGGAGTGTACGGGACAGGGACCAGCCCCAGCATTTT
CDR3 protein: CAWSVRDRDQPQHF

CDR3 length: 13
V gene: TRBV7-2
D gene: -
clone size: -
J gene: TRBJ1-1
CDR3 DNA: TGTGCCAGCAGTATTCAAAGGAGGACTGAAGCTTTCTTT
CDR3 protein: CASSIQRRTEAFF

CDR3 length: 16
V gene: TRBV5-1
D gene: -
clone size: -
J gene: TRBJ2-1
CDR3 DNA: TGCGCCAGCAGCTTGAGAGCAGCAAGCTCCTACAATGAGCAGTTCTTC
CDR3 protein: CASSLRAASSYNEQFF

CDR3 length: 13
V gene: TRBV7-3
D gene: -
clone size: -
J gene: TRBJ2-5
CDR3 DNA: TGTGCCAGCAGCCGATACGCACAAGAGACCCAGTACTTC
CDR3 protein: CASSRYAQETQYF

CDR3 length: 16
V gene: TRBV27
D gene: -
clone size: -
J gene: TRBJ2-7
CDR3 DNA: TGTGCCAGCAGTTTATCCCCGGGGGTTATGTACCACGAGCAGTACTTC
CDR3 protein: CASSLSPGVMYHEQYF

CDR3 length: 13
V gene: TRBV4-1
D gene: -
clone size: -
J gene: TRBJ2-3
CDR3 DNA: TGCGCCAGCAGCCAAGAACAGGCAGATACGCAGTATTTT
CDR3 protein: CASSQEQADTQYF

CDR3 length: 15
V gene: TRBV6-2/TRBV6-3
D gene: TRBD2
clone size: -
J gene: TRBJ2-3
CDR3 DNA: TGTGCCAGCAGCGCCGCGGGGGAACCCACAGATACGCAGTATTTT
CDR3 protein: CASSAAGEPTDTQYF

CDR3 length: 13
V gene: TRBV6-1
D gene: TRBD1
clone size: once
J gene: TRBJ2-3
CDR3 DNA: TGTGCCAGCAGTGAAGTCTTACAGGGGATCGAGTATTTT
CDR3 protein: CASSEVLQGIEYF

CDR3 length: 15
V gene: TRBV19
D gene: TRBD1
clone size: -
J gene: TRBJ2-1
CDR3 DNA: TGTGCCAGTAGCTTACAGGGGGCAGCCTACAATGAGCAGTTCTTC
CDR3 protein: CASSLQGAAYNEQFF

CDR3 length: 18
V gene: TRBV7-2
D gene: TRBD2
clone size: -
J gene: TRBJ2-7
CDR3 DNA: TGTGCCAGCCACTTAGGGGCGGGACTAGCGGTAAACTCCTACGAGCAGTACTTC
CDR3 protein: CASHLGAGLAVNSYEQYF

CDR3 length: 14
V gene: TRBV11-2
D gene: -
clone size: -
J gene: TRBJ1-6
CDR3 DNA: TGTGCCAGCAGCTTAATGGGTGTAGGATCACCCCTCCACTTT
CDR3 protein: CASSLMGVGSPLHF

CDR3 length: 14
V gene: TRBV29-1
D gene: -
clone size: -
J gene: TRBJ2-2
CDR3 DNA: TGCAGCGGGGCCCCGACAGGGAACACCGGGGAGCTGTTTTTT
CDR3 protein: CSGAPTGNTGELFF

CDR3 length: 13
V gene: TRBV6-1
D gene: -
clone size: few
J gene: TRBJ1-1
CDR3 DNA: TGTGCCAGCAGTGAGGGACGGCTCACTGAAGCTTTCTTT
CDR3 protein: CASSEGRLTEAFF

CDR3 length: 17
V gene: TRBV7-9
D gene: TRBD1
clone size: -
J gene: TRBJ2-7
CDR3 DNA: TGTGCCAGCAGCTTAGCGCCGGGACAGGGATCTTCCTACGAGCAGTACTTC
CDR3 protein: CASSLAPGQGSSYEQYF

CDR3 length: 11
V gene: TRBV29-1
D gene: -
clone size: -
J gene: TRBJ1-2
CDR3 DNA: TGCAGCGGCCTGGCTGGTGGGGGCTACACCTTC
CDR3 protein: CSGLAGGGYTF

CDR3 length: 14
V gene: TRBV4-2
D gene: -
clone size: -
J gene: TRBJ1-4
CDR3 DNA: TGTGCCAGCAGCCCGCCGGGAGGGAGGGAAAAACTGTTTTTT
CDR3 protein: CASSPPGGREKLFF

CDR3 length: 13
V gene: TRBV18
D gene: TRBD1
clone size: once
J gene: TRBJ2-5
CDR3 DNA: TGTGCCAGCTCACCAGGGACAGGAGAGACCCAGTACTTC
CDR3 protein: CASSPGTGETQYF

CDR3 length: 10
V gene: TRBV2
D gene: -
clone size: many
J gene: TRBJ2-1
CDR3 DNA: TGTGCCAGTGCAGGGGCCGCGGAGTTCTTC
CDR3 protein: CASAGAAEFF

CDR3 length: 17
V gene: TRBV15
D gene: -
clone size: -
J gene: TRBJ1-4
CDR3 DNA: TGTGCCACCAGCGTCCCCCGGGGAGTAGGGGGTTTGGAAAAACTGTTTTTT
CDR3 protein: CATSVPRGVGGLEKLFF

CDR3 length: 14
V gene: TRBV28
D gene: -
clone size: -
J gene: TRBJ1-2
CDR3 DNA: TGTGCCAGCAGTTTGGAGGGGTCGGGCTATGGCTACACCTTC
CDR3 protein: CASSLEGSGYGYTF